These 15 T cell receptor beta chains share one sample of origin, sequenced in a study of PD-1 blockade in classical Hodgkin lymphoma. All trial patients relapsed after autologous stem cell transplantation. Data came from immunoSEQ multiplex PCR; TCRdb stores just in-frame clones and leaves some out. The sample lists over 45,000 clones, approximately 70% occurring once. The sample in question was peripheral blood mononuclear cells (PBMCs), obtained before the second cycle of nivolumab. The receptors shown here come from a human donor with classical Hodgkin lymphoma.

The gene calls are TRBV21-1 and TRBJ2-7. TRBV21-1 is shown as a pseudogene. The CDR3 length is 14 residues. The CDR3 DNA follows: TGTGCCAGCAGCAAAGGCCCGCCCTCCTACGAGCAGTACTTC. Its translation is CASSKGPPSYEQYF.

The rearrangement uses TRBV29-1 and TRBJ2-1, with TRBD2 matching 9 bases. This CDR3 is built from 18 residues. V shed 4 bases and J 4 bases; nucleotides not matched to a gene: 17. The germline V gene encodes CDR1 SQVTM and CDR2 ANQGSEA. This CDR3 is CSVGEGNTPTSGYNEQFF. DNA for the CDR3: TGCAGCGTTGGGGAGGGGAATACTCCGACTAGCGGTTACAATGAGCAGTTCTTC.

The chain recombines TRBV10-3 with TRBJ2-2; D remains ambiguous. The CDR3 runs to 12 residues. The V end lost 3 bases, the J end lost 6 bases, and 5 bases lay between the germline ends. Germline assignment: CDR1 ENHRY and CDR2 SYGVKD. The CDR3 nucleotides read TGTGCCATCAGTGATTTATCCGGGGAGCTGTTTTTT. Translation gives CAISDLSGELFF.

The chain employs TRBV25-1 and TRBJ2-7; no definite D call. This CDR3 contains 13 residues. Trimming took off 1 base at V and 7 bases at J, with 11 bases between the two ends. CDR1 and CDR2 (germline): MGHDK, SYGVNS. The CDR3 DNA follows: TGTGCCAGCAGTGAATCTGGTGGGTGGGAGCAGTACTTC. This encodes CASSESGGWEQYF.

The chain is built from TRBV7-3 and TRBJ2-7, with 9 bases that match TRBD1. In germline, CDR1 is SGHTA, CDR2 FQGTGA. The CDR3 is 17 residues long. V lost 5 bases, J lost 5 bases, and 16 bases stayed unmatched. The CDR3 sequence is CASSLQPFGTGNHEQYF. As DNA, the CDR3 is TGTGCCAGCAGCCTACAACCCTTCGGGACAGGGAACCACGAGCAGTACTTC.

The chain carries TRBV30 and TRBJ1-2, with D unclear. In germline, CDR1 is GTSNPN, CDR2 SVGIG (reference sequence). The CDR3 extends over 11 amino acids. Trimming pared 1 base from V and 4 bases from J, leaving 4 bases between. CDR3 residues: CAWSDSYGYTF. CDR3 nucleotide sequence: TGTGCCTGGAGTGATTCCTATGGCTACACCTTC.

The chain combines TRBV9 with TRBJ2-1; 9 nucleotides agree with TRBD1. Trimming cost V 2 bases and J 10 bases; bases outside gene matches: 10. From germline, CDR1 is SGDLS and CDR2 YYNGEE. CDR3 size: 15 residues. CDR3 residues: CASSVRGQGDLEQFF. Here the CDR3 DNA reads TGTGCCAGCAGCGTTCGGGGACAGGGAGATTTGGAGCAGTTCTTC.

The rearrangement joins TRBV6-5 to TRBJ2-5; D might be TRBD2 (5 bases). The germline V gene has CDR1 MNHEY and CDR2 SVGAGI. This CDR3 has 16 residues. V lost 4 bases, J lost 0 bases, and 15 bases lay in between. As DNA, the CDR3 is TGTGCCAGCAGTTTGAGGTCGGACTGGTACCAAGAGACCCAGTACTTC. Translation: CASSLRSDWYQETQYF.

The rearrangement joins TRBV6-6 to TRBJ1-1; D not resolved. CDR1 and CDR2 (germline): MNHNY, SVGAGI (reference sequence). Deletions cut 3 bases from V and 4 bases from J, with 6 bases between. The CDR3 has 12 amino acids. CDR3 region: CASSYSSTEAFF. CDR3 bases: TGTGCCAGCAGTTATTCATCCACTGAAGCTTTCTTT.

The chain recombines TRBV7-9 with TRBJ2-1; no firm D call. The CDR3 extends over 12 amino acids. V lost 5 bases and J lost 6, with 8 bases in between. Germline CDR1 and CDR2: SEHNR and FQNEAQ (reference sequence). CDR3 loop: CASSQLPNEQFF. The CDR3 DNA follows: TGTGCCAGCAGCCAGCTCCCCAATGAGCAGTTCTTC.

The rearrangement joins TRBV6-1 to TRBJ2-1, with D unresolved. The V end was cut by 11 bases, the J end by 4 bases, with 6 bases between. The CDR3 is made up of 10 amino acids. The germline V gene has CDR1 MNHNS and CDR2 SASEGT. CDR3: CAAGYNEQFF. The CDR3 nucleotides read TGTGCCGCCGGTTACAATGAGCAGTTCTTC.

This chain links TRBV5-6 with TRBJ1-1; D is ambiguous. The germline CDR1 and CDR2 sequences are SGHDT and YYEEEE. The CDR3 spans 15 residues. The V gene lost 1 base and the J gene lost 0 bases, with 10 bases spanning the gap. The chain's CDR3 is CASSLSAGMNTEAFF. CDR3 in DNA: TGTGCCAGCAGCTTGTCGGCAGGCATGAACACTGAAGCTTTCTTT.

The chain is built from TRBV19 and TRBJ1-3; 7 nucleotides agree with TRBD1. From germline, CDR1 is LNHDA and CDR2 SQIVND (reference sequence). CDR3 length: 13 residues. Germline trimming cut 7 bases from V and 4 bases from J; bases unmatched to any gene: 4. Here the CDR3 DNA reads TGTGCCAGTATCACAGGGGACGGAAACACCATATATTTT. Its protein product is CASITGDGNTIYF.

The chain carries TRBV19 and TRBJ2-5; D possibly corresponds to TRBD1 (6 bases). Trimming removed 6 bases from V and 5 bases from J, with 19 bases in between. The germline V gene has CDR1 LNHDA and CDR2 SQIVND (reference sequence). CDR3 size: 15 residues. As DNA, the CDR3 is TGTGCCAGTAGAAACACTGGGGGCGATGGGGAGACCCAGTACTTC. It is translated as CASRNTGGDGETQYF.

The chain carries TRBV28 and TRBJ2-7, with D uncertain. The CDR3 is 15 residues long. Germline-derived CDR1 and CDR2 are MDHEN and SYDVKM. The V end was cut by 3 bases, the J end by 2 bases, with 14 bases between. Here the CDR3 reads CASSLDERIPYEQYF. CDR3 sequence (DNA): TGTGCCAGCAGTTTGGACGAGAGGATCCCCTACGAGCAGTACTTC.